This T cell receptor (beta chain) derives from a study of T cells after yellow fever vaccination. The study, taken as a whole, reports: Among all clonotypes, a small share was observed in both CD4 and CD8 compartments.

One entry per CDR3 protein, called by TCRdb with MiXCR from the 5' RACE reads. This sample carries roughly 500,000 distinct CDR3 sequences, 19% of them seen once, and the ten largest clones take roughly an eighth. Only a few counts were recorded for this clonotype. Its antigen remains unidentified. This sequence was found in a man aged 30-40 years who received the YFV17D yellow fever vaccine. The sequencing here drew on PBMCs, taken 15 days after the yellow fever booster vaccination.

This CDR3 reads CASSQGGTNTGELFF. DNA of the CDR3: TGTGCCAGCAGCCAAGGGGGGACGAACACCGGGGAGCTGTTTTTT. This rearrangement joins TRBV3-1 to TRBJ2-2; perhaps D is TRBD1 or TRBD2 (5 bases each). Trimming left V 1 base short and J 0 bases short, with 6 bases between. Germline loops: CDR1 LGHDT, CDR2 YNNKEL (reference sequence). The CDR3 is 15 amino acids.